A selection of T cell receptor beta chains follows, all from one sample in a study of regulatory T cells in long-lasting Graves disease. TCRdb re-analysed the multiplex PCR reads in MiXCR, keeping a single row per CDR3 protein. The sample holds under 450,000 distinct CDR3 sequences; 23% are singletons and the top ten take around 26%. Sequencing used peripheral blood mononuclear cells (PBMCs), obtained when the disease was refractory, from a patient treated with antithyroid drugs. These receptors all come from a female donor with Graves disease. The CDR3 runs from the conserved cysteine through the conserved F or W. A D gene is named only where the DNA matches it firmly. Not all rows give a size; the values are once, few, many and, for expanded clones, a class.

>TRBJ2-7|TRBV30|NA|few
TGTGCCTGGACAGCGGCTACGGCGCTCGAGCAGTACTTC
CAWTAATALEQYF
>TRBJ1-5|TRBV19|TRBD1|few
TGTGCCAGTAGTATGGGGACAGGGCTAGGCAATCAGCCCCAGCATTTT
CASSMGTGLGNQPQHF
>TRBJ1-1|TRBV5-4|TRBD1|few
TGTGCCAGTTCCGACAGGGGACCTTTCCTCATGAACACTGAAGCTTTCTTT
CASSDRGPFLMNTEAFF
>TRBJ1-4|TRBV5-1|NA|many
TGTGCCAGCAGCTTAGATGAAAAACTGTTTTTT
CASSLDEKLFF
>TRBJ1-4|TRBV20-1|NA|NA
TGCAGTGCTAGACGACAGGAGAGAAATGAAAAACTGTTTTTT
CSARRQERNEKLFF
>TRBJ2-3|TRBV2|TRBD1|few
TGTGCCAGCAACCCGACAGGGAACACAGATACGCAGTATTTT
CASNPTGNTDTQYF
>TRBJ2-7|TRBV10-3|NA|few
TGTGCCATAAAGACCCACGAAGGGGCCTACGAGCAGTACTTC
CAIKTHEGAYEQYF
>TRBJ1-1|TRBV20-1|NA|many
TGCAGTGCTAGATTGAGGAACACTGAAGCTTTCTTT
CSARLRNTEAFF
>TRBJ1-6|TRBV6-5|NA|many
TGTGCCAGCAGTTACGGCGGCGGCCTTGTATCACCCCTCCACTTT
CASSYGGGLVSPLHF
>TRBJ2-4|TRBV2|TRBD2|NA
TGTGCCAGCAGTGAAGCGCTCGGGAGGGATTACATTCAGTACTTC
CASSEALGRDYIQYF
>TRBJ2-7|TRBV7-9|TRBD2|few
TGTGCCAGCAGCTTAGCGAGGACTAGCGGGAGCTACGAGCAGTACTTC
CASSLARTSGSYEQYF
>TRBJ1-2|TRBV28|TRBD1|many
TGTGCCAGCAGTTTGCCCGGGACAGGGGGAAACTATGGCTACACCTTC
CASSLPGTGGNYGYTF
>TRBJ1-2|TRBV10-2|NA|few
TGCGCCAGCAATAATCTGGTTTCTGGCTTCTACACCTTC
CASNNLVSGFYTF
>TRBJ2-7|TRBV12-3/TRBV12-4|TRBD2|many
TGTGCCAGCAGTTTGATGACTAGCGGGGAAGAGCAGTACTTC
CASSLMTSGEEQYF
>TRBJ2-5|TRBV11-2|NA|NA
TGTGCCAGCAGCCCCGGGGGCGGACGGTCCCAAGAGACCCAGTACTTC
CASSPGGGRSQETQYF
>TRBJ2-7|TRBV27|TRBD1|few
TGTGCCAGCAGTTTAACCGGGACAGGCGCCGAGCAGTACTTC
CASSLTGTGAEQYF
>TRBJ2-2|TRBV18|NA|many
TGTGCCAGCTCACCTTCGACTAACACCGGGGAGCTGTTTTTT
CASSPSTNTGELFF
>TRBJ2-3|TRBV2|NA|NA
TGTGCCAGCAGAGCGGCAGGGGGCACAGATACGCAGTATTTT
CASRAAGGTDTQYF
>TRBJ2-5|TRBV20-1|TRBD1|many
TGCAGTGCTAGAGGGGGGGACAGGCAAGAGACCCAGTACTTC
CSARGGDRQETQYF
>TRBJ1-5|TRBV6-2/TRBV6-3|NA|NA
TGTGCCAGCAGTTGGTCAAGGGATAAAAATCAGCCCCAGCATTTT
CASSWSRDKNQPQHF
>TRBJ2-3|TRBV2|TRBD2|once
TGTGCCAGCAGTGACCAGGCGGGAGTCACAGATACGCAGTATTTT
CASSDQAGVTDTQYF
>TRBJ1-1|TRBV20-1|NA|NA
TGCAGTGCTAGTAGGGGAGGGGGGAACACTGAAGCTTTCTTT
CSASRGGGNTEAFF
>TRBJ2-7|TRBV7-6|NA|few
TGTGCCAGCAGCTTAATGTCCCGGGGGGCTACCTACGAGCAGTACTTC
CASSLMSRGATYEQYF
>TRBJ1-5|TRBV2|NA|many
TGTGCCAGCAGTGAAAGGGGGGCCTTTAGCAATCAGCCCCAGCATTTT
CASSERGAFSNQPQHF
>TRBJ2-7|TRBV6-1|NA|NA
TGTGCCAGCAGTGAGGGGCCAGTTAATTGGGACGAGCAGTACTTC
CASSEGPVNWDEQYF
>TRBJ1-1|TRBV7-3|NA|many
TGTGCCAGCAGCTTAACAAGATACACTGAAGCTTTCTTT
CASSLTRYTEAFF
>TRBJ2-2|TRBV2|TRBD1|NA
TGTGCCAGCAGCTTCAGGGGGCCCGGGGAGCTGCTTTTT
CASSFRGPGELLF
>TRBJ1-5|TRBV7-2|TRBD1|many
TGTGCCAGCAGTTTGACAGGGGGCGGCAATCAGCCCCAGCATTTT
CASSLTGGGNQPQHF
>TRBJ2-2|TRBV20-1|TRBD1|NA
TGCAGTGCTAGAGGAGGGACAGTTGCCACCGGGGAGCTGTTTTTT
CSARGGTVATGELFF
>TRBJ1-1|TRBV5-1|TRBD1|few
TGCGCCAGCAGCTTAAACAGGGGGCTGGGCACTGAAGCTTTCTTT
CASSLNRGLGTEAFF